This T cell receptor beta chain derives from a study of CD8 T cells in Susac syndrome. The CDR3 is 12 residues long. With 3 bases removed from V and 7 bases from J, the gap between germline ends came to 10 bases. The germline CDR1 and CDR2 sequences are MNHEY and SMNVEV (reference sequence). It was with random hexamers that about 0.45 to 1 ug RNA was reverse transcribed. TCR beta CDR3 was amplified by immunoSEQ multiplex PCR. This amplification extended across 54 Vbeta and 13 Jbeta segments. TCRdb independently ran MiXCR on the immunoSEQ multiplex PCR reads; one entry per CDR3 protein. The sample includes 110,000 to 150,000 distinct CDR3 sequences, 94% seen only once; the top ten take approximately 0.27%.

This chain connects TRBV27 to TRBJ2-7; D is perhaps TRBD2 (6 bases). The sample comprised CD8+ T cells from PBMCs. The clonotype comes from a human donor in good health. The CDR3 spells CASSLTSQEQYF. DNA for the CDR3: TGTGCCAGCAGTTTGACTAGTCAGGAGCAGTACTTC.